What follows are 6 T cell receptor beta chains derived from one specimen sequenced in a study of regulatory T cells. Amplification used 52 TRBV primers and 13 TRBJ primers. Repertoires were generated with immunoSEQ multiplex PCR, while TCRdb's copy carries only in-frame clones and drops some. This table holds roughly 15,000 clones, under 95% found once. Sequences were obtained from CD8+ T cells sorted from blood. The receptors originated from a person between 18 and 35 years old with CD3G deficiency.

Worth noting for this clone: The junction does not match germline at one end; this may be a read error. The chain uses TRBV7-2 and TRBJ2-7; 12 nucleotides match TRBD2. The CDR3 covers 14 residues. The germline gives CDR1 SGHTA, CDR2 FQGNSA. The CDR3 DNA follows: TGTGCCAGCAGCCTAGCGGGGGGGACGTACGAGCAGTACTTC. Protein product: CASSLAGGTYEQYF. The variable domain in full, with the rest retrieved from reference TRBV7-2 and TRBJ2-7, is GAGVSQSPSNKVTEKGKDVELRCDPISGHTALYWYRQSLGQGLEFLIYFQGNSAPDKSGLPSDRFSAERTGGSVSTLTIQRTQQEDSAVYLCASSLAGGTYEQYFGPGTRLTVT.

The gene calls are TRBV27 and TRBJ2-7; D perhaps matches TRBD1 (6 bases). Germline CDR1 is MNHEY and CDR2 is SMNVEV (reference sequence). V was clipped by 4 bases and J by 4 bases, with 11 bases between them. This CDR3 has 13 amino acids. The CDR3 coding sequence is TGTGCCAGCAGTTCAATACAGGGATACGAGCAGTACTTC. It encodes CASSSIQGYEQYF.

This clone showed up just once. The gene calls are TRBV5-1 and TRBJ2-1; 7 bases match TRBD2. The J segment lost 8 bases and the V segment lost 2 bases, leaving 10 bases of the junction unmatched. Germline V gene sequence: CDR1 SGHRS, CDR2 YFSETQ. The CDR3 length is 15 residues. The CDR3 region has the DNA TGCGCCAGCAGCTTCTGGACTAGTTGGACCGATGAGCAGTTCTTC. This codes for CASSFWTSWTDEQFF.

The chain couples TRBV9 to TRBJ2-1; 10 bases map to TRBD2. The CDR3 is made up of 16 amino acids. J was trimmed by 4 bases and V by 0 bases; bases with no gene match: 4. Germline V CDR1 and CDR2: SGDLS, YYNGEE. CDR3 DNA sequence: TGTGCCAGCAGCGTAGCGACTAGCGGGCGATACAATGAGCAGTTCTTC. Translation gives CASSVATSGRYNEQFF.

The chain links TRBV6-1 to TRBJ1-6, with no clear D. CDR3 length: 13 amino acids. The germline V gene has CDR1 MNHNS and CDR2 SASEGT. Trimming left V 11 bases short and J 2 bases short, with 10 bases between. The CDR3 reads CAAGFTYNSPLHF. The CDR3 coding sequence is TGTGCCGCGGGGTTTACCTATAATTCACCCCTCCACTTT.

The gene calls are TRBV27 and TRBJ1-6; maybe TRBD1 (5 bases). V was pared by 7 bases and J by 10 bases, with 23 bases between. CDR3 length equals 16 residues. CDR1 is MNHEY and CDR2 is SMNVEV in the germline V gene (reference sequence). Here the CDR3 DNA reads TGTGCCAGCACCTCCCGGGGGGATCTTTTGTGGTCACCCCTCCACTTT. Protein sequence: CASTSRGDLLWSPLHF.